The 10 T cell receptor beta chains reported below all come from one sample, sequenced in a study of T cell responses to AZD1222 COVID-19 vaccine. The method was immunoSEQ multiplex PCR; TCRdb's version includes in-frame clones alone and lacks a portion of them. The table records about 120,000 clones, more than 75% of them present only once. The sample here was peripheral blood, taken on day 0 of AZD1222 vaccination. The receptors here all came from an adult in good health.

Concerning this clone: The junction shows a germline mismatch at one end, possibly a read error. J is TRBJ1-2 and V is TRBV2; weak D call: TRBD1 (6 bases). CDR3 size: 9 residues. Germline V gene lookup returns CDR1 SNHLY and CDR2 FYNNEI. This CDR3 is CAIGGWTDF. The DNA for the CDR3 is TGTGCCATCGGCGGGTGGACAGACTTC. Full variable domain (rest looked up from reference TRBV2 and TRBJ1-2): EPEVTQTPSHQVTQMGQEVILRCVPISNHLYFYWYRQILGQKVEFLVSFYNNEISEKSEIFDDQFSVERPDGSNFTLKIRSTKLEDSAMYFCAIGGWTDFGSGTRLTVV.

The genes are TRBV5-1 and TRBJ2-3; no clear D. CDR1 SGHRS and CDR2 YFSETQ come from the germline V gene. The CDR3 length is 13 residues. Trimming removed 5 bases from V and 0 bases from J, with 7 bases in between. The CDR3 reads CASSDGSTDTQYF. DNA for the CDR3: TGCGCCAGCAGTGACGGTAGCACAGATACGCAGTATTTT.

The genes are TRBV15 and TRBJ2-3; a possible D gene is TRBD2 (6 bases). Germline V CDR1 and CDR2: LNHNV, YYDKDF (reference sequence). This CDR3 has 14 residues. Trimming shortened V by 0 bases and J by 4 bases, and 8 bases separated the two germline ends. CDR3 region: CATSRDWGADTQYF. The CDR3 bases are TGTGCCACCAGCAGAGATTGGGGGGCAGATACGCAGTATTTT. The full variable domain, its missing parts supplied by reference TRBV15 and TRBJ2-3, is DAMVIQNPRYQVTQFGKPVTLSCSQTLNHNVMYWYQQKSSQAPKLLFHYYDKDFNNEADTPDNFQSRRPNTSFCFLDIRSPGLGDTAMYLCATSRDWGADTQYFGPGTRLTVL.

This chain links TRBV12-3 or TRBV12-4 with TRBJ1-1; D uncertain. This CDR3 has 12 residues. The ends were cut back, 8 bases at V and 3 bases at J, with 10 bases in the middle. The CDR3 bases are TGTGCCAGCGTCCCTGGGTACACTGAAGCTTTCTTT. Translated: CASVPGYTEAFF.

The chain carries TRBV7-2 and TRBJ2-1; possible D gene TRBD2, 5 bases. V dropped 1 base and J dropped 5 bases, with 9 bases sitting between them. The CDR3 sequence is 14 residues long. CDR1 is SGHTA and CDR2 is FQGNSA in the germline V gene. The CDR3 DNA follows: TGTGCCAGCAGCTTAGACGGGGTTAACAATGAGCAGTTCTTC. Residues: CASSLDGVNNEQFF. Full variable domain (outside the CDR3, taken from reference TRBV7-2 and TRBJ2-1): GAGVSQSPSNKVTEKGKDVELRCDPISGHTALYWYRQSLGQGLEFLIYFQGNSAPDKSGLPSDRFSAERTGGSVSTLTIQRTQQEDSAVYLCASSLDGVNNEQFFGPGTRLTVL.

This chain joins TRBV7-9 and TRBJ1-1; no clear D. V was trimmed by 7 bases and J by 6 bases, leaving 12 bases between them. Germline CDR1 SEHNR, CDR2 FQNEAQ (reference sequence). The CDR3 contains 12 residues. The CDR3 nucleotides are TGTGCCAGCACGTGGGGTGAAGCTGAAGCTTTCTTT. Protein: CASTWGEAEAFF.

The chain is built from TRBV12-3 or TRBV12-4 and TRBJ1-2, with D hard to call. This CDR3 region has 13 residues. V was trimmed by 1 base and J by 1 base, leaving 4 bases between them. The CDR3 region has the DNA TGTGCCAGCAGTTTAGGCCGTAACTATGGCTACACCTTC. Protein: CASSLGRNYGYTF.

The V call is TRBV6-5, the J call TRBJ2-2; TRBD1 might be the D (8 bases). Germline CDR1 is MNHEY and CDR2 is SVGAGI. V shed 8 bases and J shed 6 bases, with 13 bases lying between them. The CDR3 runs to 13 residues. The CDR3 spells CASWTGRAGELFF. CDR3 DNA sequence: TGTGCCAGCTGGACAGGGAGGGCCGGGGAGCTGTTTTTT.

The chain recombines TRBV19 with TRBJ1-1, with no clear D. The ends were cut back, 5 bases at V and 6 bases at J, with 13 bases in the middle. The CDR3 covers 13 residues. CDR1 and CDR2 (germline): LNHDA, SQIVND (reference sequence). CDR3: CASSSSVQPEAFF. CDR3 nucleotides: TGTGCCAGTAGTTCCTCCGTCCAACCTGAAGCTTTCTTT. Full variable domain (missing parts from reference TRBV19 and TRBJ1-1): DGGITQSPKYLFRKEGQNVTLSCEQNLNHDAMYWYRQDPGQGLRLIYYSQIVNDFQKGDIAEGYSVSREKKESFPLTVTSAQKNPTAFYLCASSSSVQPEAFFGQGTRLTVV.

This chain connects TRBV6-5 to TRBJ2-7, with D possibly matching TRBD2 (6 bases). Germline-derived CDR1 and CDR2 are MNHEY and SVGAGI. Trimming removed 4 bases at V and 6 bases at J, with 19 bases between. The CDR3 runs to 15 residues. The CDR3 protein is CASSFGGLASTEQYF. The CDR3 coding sequence is TGTGCCAGCAGTTTTGGGGGACTGGCCAGTACCGAGCAGTACTTC.